This is a list of T cell receptor beta chains from one sample in a study of CD8+ T cells in alopecia areata. TCRdb keeps only in-frame clones here, not all; method: immunoSEQ multiplex PCR. The sample records roughly 250,000 clones, 60% being singletons. The starting material was CD4+ T cells sorted from blood, obtained at approximately week 51, from a patient treated with tofacitinib. The receptors originated from a human donor with alopecia areata. The CDR3 runs from the conserved cysteine through the conserved F or W. Fields, in order: clone size, D gene, V gene, J gene, CDR3 DNA, CDR3 protein. A D gene is named only where the DNA matches it firmly. Not all rows give a size; the values are once, few, many and, for expanded clones, a class.

size: .; D: .; V: TRBV15; J: TRBJ2-5; DNA: TGTGCCACCAGCAGCGAGCTGACTGGAGAGACCCAGTACTTC; CDR3: CATSSELTGETQYF
size: .; D: .; V: TRBV6-6; J: TRBJ2-7; DNA: TGTGCCAGCAGTCCGGGGGGCCTCCCCTACGAGCAGTACTTC; CDR3: CASSPGGLPYEQYF
size: once; D: .; V: TRBV5-4; J: TRBJ2-7; DNA: TGTGCCAGCAGCTTGGTTGGGGTTTACGAGCAGTACTTC; CDR3: CASSLVGVYEQYF
size: .; D: .; V: TRBV19; J: TRBJ1-5; DNA: TGTGCCAGTTCCGCTTATAGCAATCAGCCCCAGCATTTT; CDR3: CASSAYSNQPQHF
size: few; D: TRBD2; V: TRBV25-1; J: TRBJ2-2; DNA: TGTGCCAGCAGAACATGGGGAGGGTTGACCGGGGAGCTGTTTTTT; CDR3: CASRTWGGLTGELFF
size: .; D: TRBD1; V: TRBV30; J: TRBJ1-4; DNA: TGTGCCTGGAGTGTAGGGGGCAGAGGGGGAGAAAAACTGTTTTTT; CDR3: CAWSVGGRGGEKLFF
size: .; D: .; V: TRBV29-1; J: TRBJ1-1; DNA: TGCAGCGCCTACGTGGTGGTAAACACTGAAGCTTTCTTT; CDR3: CSAYVVVNTEAFF
size: few; D: TRBD1; V: TRBV30; J: TRBJ2-5; DNA: TGTGCCTGGAGTGTAGGGACAGTAGCGGAGACCCAGTACTTC; CDR3: CAWSVGTVAETQYF
size: .; D: .; V: TRBV5-1; J: TRBJ2-3; DNA: TGCGCCAGCAGCTTGGCAACAGATACGCAGTATTTT; CDR3: CASSLATDTQYF
size: few; D: .; V: TRBV29-1; J: TRBJ1-5; DNA: TGCAGCGTAGCATGGGGGGGGAATCAGCCCCAGCATTTT; CDR3: CSVAWGGNQPQHF
size: once; D: .; V: TRBV9; J: TRBJ2-5; DNA: TGTGCCAGCAGCGTAGCCCCTACTAGCCAAGAGACCCAGTACTTC; CDR3: CASSVAPTSQETQYF
size: .; D: .; V: TRBV7-9; J: TRBJ2-1; DNA: TGTGCTGTGGCAGGGACAAATGAGCAGTTCTTC; CDR3: CAVAGTNEQFF
size: .; D: .; V: TRBV5-1; J: TRBJ2-1; DNA: TGCGCCAGCAGCCCCGTTGGTCATGAGCAGTTCTTC; CDR3: CASSPVGHEQFF
size: .; D: TRBD2; V: TRBV9; J: TRBJ2-1; DNA: TGTGCCAGCAGCGCTGGACTAGCGGGGGTTGAGCAGTTCTTC; CDR3: CASSAGLAGVEQFF
size: .; D: .; V: TRBV1; J: TRBJ1-6; DNA: TGCACCAGCACCGAGAGGTTTTGGGATTCACCCCTCCACTTT; CDR3: CTSTERFWDSPLHF
size: .; D: .; V: TRBV5-6; J: TRBJ2-3; DNA: TGTGCCAGCAGCTGGGACGGACCCCAAGATACGCAGTATTTT; CDR3: CASSWDGPQDTQYF
size: once; D: TRBD1; V: TRBV11-2; J: TRBJ2-1; DNA: TGTGCCAGCAGCCCGGGACAGGGGGCATACAATGAGCAGTTCTTC; CDR3: CASSPGQGAYNEQFF
size: .; D: .; V: TRBV19; J: TRBJ2-2; DNA: TGTGCCAGTAGTATGGGTCCGCACACCGGGGAGCTGTTTTTT; CDR3: CASSMGPHTGELFF
size: few; D: .; V: TRBV2; J: TRBJ2-3; DNA: TGTGCCAGCAAAACCGGGGATACGCAGTATTTT; CDR3: CASKTGDTQYF
size: .; D: .; V: TRBV30; J: TRBJ1-2; DNA: TGTGCCTGGAGTGTAAGCGGGTCTGGCTACACCTTC; CDR3: CAWSVSGSGYTF
size: few; D: TRBD1; V: TRBV30; J: TRBJ1-5; DNA: TGTGCCTGGAGTGTAGGACAGGGGGGCAATCAGCCCCAGCATTTT; CDR3: CAWSVGQGGNQPQHF
size: .; D: .; V: TRBV7-9; J: TRBJ1-6; DNA: TGTGCCAGCAGCTCCGGGACCGCAGTTAATTCACCCCTCCACTTT; CDR3: CASSSGTAVNSPLHF